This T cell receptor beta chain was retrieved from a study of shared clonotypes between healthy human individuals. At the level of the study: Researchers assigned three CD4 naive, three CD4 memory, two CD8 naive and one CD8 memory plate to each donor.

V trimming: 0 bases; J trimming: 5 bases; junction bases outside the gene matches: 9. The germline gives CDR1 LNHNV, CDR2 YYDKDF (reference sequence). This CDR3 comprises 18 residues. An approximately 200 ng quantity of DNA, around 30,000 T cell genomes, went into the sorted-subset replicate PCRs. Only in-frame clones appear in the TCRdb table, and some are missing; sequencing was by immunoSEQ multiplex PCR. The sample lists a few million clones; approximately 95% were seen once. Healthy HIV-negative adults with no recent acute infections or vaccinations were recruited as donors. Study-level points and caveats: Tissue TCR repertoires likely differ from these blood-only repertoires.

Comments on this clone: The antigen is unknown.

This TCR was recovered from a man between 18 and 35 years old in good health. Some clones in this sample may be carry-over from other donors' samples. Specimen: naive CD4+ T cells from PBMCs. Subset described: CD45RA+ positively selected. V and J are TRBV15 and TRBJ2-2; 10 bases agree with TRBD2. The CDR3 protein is CATSRDRAGGPGTGELFF. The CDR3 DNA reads TGTGCCACCAGCAGAGATCGAGCGGGAGGGCCTGGGACCGGGGAGCTGTTTTTT.